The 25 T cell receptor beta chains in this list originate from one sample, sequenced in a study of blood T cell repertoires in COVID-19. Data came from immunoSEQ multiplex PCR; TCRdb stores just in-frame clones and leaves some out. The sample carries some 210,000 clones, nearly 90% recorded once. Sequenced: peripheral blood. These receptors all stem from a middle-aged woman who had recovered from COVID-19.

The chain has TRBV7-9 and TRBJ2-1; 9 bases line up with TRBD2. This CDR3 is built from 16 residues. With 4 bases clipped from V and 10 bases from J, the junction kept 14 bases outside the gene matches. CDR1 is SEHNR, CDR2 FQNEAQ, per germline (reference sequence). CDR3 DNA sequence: TGTGCCAGCAGCTCCCTTTCTAGCGGGGCAACAGTGGAGCAGTTCTTC. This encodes CASSSLSSGATVEQFF. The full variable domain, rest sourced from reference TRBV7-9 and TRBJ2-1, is DTGVSQNPRHKITKRGQNVTFRCDPISEHNRLYWYRQTLGQGPEFLTYFQNEAQLEKSRLLSDRFSAERPKGSFSTLEIQRTEQGDSAMYLCASSSLSSGATVEQFFGPGTRLTVL.

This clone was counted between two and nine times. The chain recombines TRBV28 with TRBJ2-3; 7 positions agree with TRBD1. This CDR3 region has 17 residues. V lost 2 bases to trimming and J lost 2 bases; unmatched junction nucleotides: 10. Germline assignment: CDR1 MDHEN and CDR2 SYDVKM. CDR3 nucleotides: TGTGCCAGCAGTTTAGTGACGCTACAGGGGTTCACAGATACGCAGTATTTT. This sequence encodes CASSLVTLQGFTDTQYF.

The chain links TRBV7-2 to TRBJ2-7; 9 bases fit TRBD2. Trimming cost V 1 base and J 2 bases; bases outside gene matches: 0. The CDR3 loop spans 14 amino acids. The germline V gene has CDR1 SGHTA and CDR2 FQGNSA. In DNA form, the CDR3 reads TGTGCCAGCAGCTTAGGACTAGCGGCCTACGAGCAGTACTTC. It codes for CASSLGLAAYEQYF.

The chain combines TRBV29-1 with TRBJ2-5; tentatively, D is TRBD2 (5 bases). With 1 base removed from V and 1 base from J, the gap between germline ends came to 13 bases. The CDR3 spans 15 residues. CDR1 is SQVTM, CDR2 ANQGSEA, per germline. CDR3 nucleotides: TGCAGCGTTGAAGGGGGTCTCGGGGTCCAAGAGACCCAGTACTTC. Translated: CSVEGGLGVQETQYF.

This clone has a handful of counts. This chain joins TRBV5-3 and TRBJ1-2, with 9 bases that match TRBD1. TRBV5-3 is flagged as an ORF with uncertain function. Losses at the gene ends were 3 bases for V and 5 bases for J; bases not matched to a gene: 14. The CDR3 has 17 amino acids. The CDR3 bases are TGTGCCAGAAGCTCCCCCGGGACAGGGCTTAGGATTTATGGCTACACCTTC. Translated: CARSSPGTGLRIYGYTF.

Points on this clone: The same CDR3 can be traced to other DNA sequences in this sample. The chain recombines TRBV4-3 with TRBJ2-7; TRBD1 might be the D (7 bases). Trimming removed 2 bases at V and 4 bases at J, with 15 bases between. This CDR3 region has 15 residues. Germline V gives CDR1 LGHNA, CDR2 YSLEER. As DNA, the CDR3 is TGCGCCAGCAGCCAATCCCGACAGGGAGGTTACGAGCAGTACTTC. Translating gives CASSQSRQGGYEQYF.

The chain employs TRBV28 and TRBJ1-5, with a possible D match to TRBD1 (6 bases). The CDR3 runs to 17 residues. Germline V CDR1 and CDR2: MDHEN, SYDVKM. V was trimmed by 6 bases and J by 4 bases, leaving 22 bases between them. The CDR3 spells CASSSITRGRGNQPQHF. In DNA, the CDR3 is TGTGCCAGCAGCTCCATCACACGGGGCAGGGGTAATCAGCCCCAGCATTTT. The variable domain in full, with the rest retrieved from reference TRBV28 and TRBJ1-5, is DVKVTQSSRYLVKRTGEKVFLECVQDMDHENMFWYRQDPGLGLRLIYFSYDVKMKEKGDIPEGYSVSREKKERFSLILESASTNQTSMYLCASSSITRGRGNQPQHFGDGTRLSIL.

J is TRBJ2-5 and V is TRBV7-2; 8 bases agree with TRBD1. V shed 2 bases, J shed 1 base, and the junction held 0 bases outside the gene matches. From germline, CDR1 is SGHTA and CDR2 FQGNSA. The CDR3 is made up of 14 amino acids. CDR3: CASSLTGGQETQYF. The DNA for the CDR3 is TGTGCCAGCAGCTTAACAGGGGGCCAAGAGACCCAGTACTTC.

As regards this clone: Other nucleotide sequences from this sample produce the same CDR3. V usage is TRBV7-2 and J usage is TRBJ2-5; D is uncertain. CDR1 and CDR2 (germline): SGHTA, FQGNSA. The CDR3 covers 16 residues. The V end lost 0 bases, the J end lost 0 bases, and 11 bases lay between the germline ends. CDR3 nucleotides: TGTGCCAGCAGCTTAGCCCCCGCGGCGAACCAAGAGACCCAGTACTTC. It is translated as CASSLAPAANQETQYF.

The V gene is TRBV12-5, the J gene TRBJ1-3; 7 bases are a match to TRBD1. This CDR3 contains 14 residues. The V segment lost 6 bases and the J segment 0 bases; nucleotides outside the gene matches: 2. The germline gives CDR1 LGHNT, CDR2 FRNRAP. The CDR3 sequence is CASGPGGSGNTIYF. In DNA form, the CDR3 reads TGTGCTAGTGGACCAGGGGGCTCTGGAAACACCATATATTTT.

The chain's CDR3 is CASSYSIATNEKLFF. The CDR3 bases are TGTGCCAGCAGTTACTCGATAGCAACTAATGAAAAACTGTTTTTT. The chain employs TRBV6-5 and TRBJ1-4; D is uncertain. The CDR3 is 15 amino acids. V gave up 0 bases and J gave up 0 bases, with 5 bases separating them. In germline, CDR1 is MNHEY, CDR2 SVGAGI.

As DNA, the CDR3 is TGTGCCAGCAGCTTAGCCGTTGTTAATACGCAGTATTTT. It specifies CASSLAVVNTQYF. This chain connects TRBV11-2 to TRBJ2-3; no clear D. The CDR3 has 13 amino acids. Germline assignment: CDR1 SGHAT and CDR2 FQNNGV. V gave up 1 base and J gave up 7 bases, with 9 bases separating them.

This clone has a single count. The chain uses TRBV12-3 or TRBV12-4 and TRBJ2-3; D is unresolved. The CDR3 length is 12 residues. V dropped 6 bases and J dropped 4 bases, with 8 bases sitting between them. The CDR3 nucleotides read TGTGCCAGCAGCCCACGGGCAGATACGCAGTATTTT. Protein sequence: CASSPRADTQYF.

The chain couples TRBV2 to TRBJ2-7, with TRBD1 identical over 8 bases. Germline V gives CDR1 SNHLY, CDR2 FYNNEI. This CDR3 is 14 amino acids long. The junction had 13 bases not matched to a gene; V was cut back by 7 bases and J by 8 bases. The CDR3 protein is CASTPNSGTGQQYF. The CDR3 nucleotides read TGTGCCAGCACCCCTAACTCCGGGACAGGACAGCAGTACTTC.

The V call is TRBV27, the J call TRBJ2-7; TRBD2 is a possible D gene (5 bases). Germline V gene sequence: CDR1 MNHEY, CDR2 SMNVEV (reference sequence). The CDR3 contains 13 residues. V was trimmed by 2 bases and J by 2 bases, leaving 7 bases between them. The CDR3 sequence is CASSLQEAYEQYF. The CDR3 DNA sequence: TGTGCCAGCAGTTTACAGGAGGCCTACGAGCAGTACTTC.

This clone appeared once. The CDR3 DNA reads TGTGCCAGCAGCGTATCAGTTGGTGAAGCTTTCTTT. Its protein product is CASSVSVGEAFF. This chain joins TRBV12-3 or TRBV12-4 and TRBJ1-1; D uncertain. This CDR3 spans 12 amino acids. Trimming took 6 bases from V and 7 from J, leaving 12 bases between them.

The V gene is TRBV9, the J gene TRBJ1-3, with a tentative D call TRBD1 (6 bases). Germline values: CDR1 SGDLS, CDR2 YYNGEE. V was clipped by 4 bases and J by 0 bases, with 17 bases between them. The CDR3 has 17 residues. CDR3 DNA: TGTGCCAGCAGCCCTCGGGGGGGCCTATACTCTGGAAACACCATATATTTT. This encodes CASSPRGGLYSGNTIYF.

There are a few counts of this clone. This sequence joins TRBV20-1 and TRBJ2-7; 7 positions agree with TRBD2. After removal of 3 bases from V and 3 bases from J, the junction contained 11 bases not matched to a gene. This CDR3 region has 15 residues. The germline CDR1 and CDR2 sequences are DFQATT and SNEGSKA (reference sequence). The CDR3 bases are TGCAGTGCTAGTCAACGGTCGGGGGGAAACTACGAGCAGTACTTC. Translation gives CSASQRSGGNYEQYF.

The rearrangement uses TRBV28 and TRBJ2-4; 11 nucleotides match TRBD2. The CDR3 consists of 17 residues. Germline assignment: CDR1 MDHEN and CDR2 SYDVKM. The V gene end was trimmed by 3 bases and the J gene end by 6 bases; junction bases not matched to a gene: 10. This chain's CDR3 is CASSLSVAGGPGNIQYF. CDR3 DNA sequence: TGTGCCAGCAGTTTGTCGGTAGCGGGAGGGCCCGGAAACATTCAGTACTTC.

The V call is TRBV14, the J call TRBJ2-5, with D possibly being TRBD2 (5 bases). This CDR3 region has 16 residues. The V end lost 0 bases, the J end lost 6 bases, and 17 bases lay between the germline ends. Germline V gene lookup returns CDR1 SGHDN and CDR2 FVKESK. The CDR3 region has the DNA TGTGCCAGCAGCCAAGACATCGAGGGAGCAGGAAAGACCCAGTACTTC. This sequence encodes CASSQDIEGAGKTQYF.

The DNA for the CDR3 is TGTGCCAGCAGTTACGCCGGGACAGAATACGAGCAGTACTTC. It encodes CASSYAGTEYEQYF. V gene TRBV6-5 combines with J gene TRBJ2-7, with 7 nucleotides matching TRBD1. J gave up 4 bases and V 2 bases, and 5 bases lay outside the gene matches. This CDR3 spans 14 amino acids. Looked up from germline, CDR1 is MNHEY and CDR2 is SVGAGI.

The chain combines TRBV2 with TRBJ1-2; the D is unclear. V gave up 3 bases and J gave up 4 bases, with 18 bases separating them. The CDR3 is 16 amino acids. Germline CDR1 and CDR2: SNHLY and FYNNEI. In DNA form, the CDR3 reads TGTGCCAGCAGTGATGAGGGAGCGGTTGTTGGCTATGGCTACACCTTC. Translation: CASSDEGAVVGYGYTF.

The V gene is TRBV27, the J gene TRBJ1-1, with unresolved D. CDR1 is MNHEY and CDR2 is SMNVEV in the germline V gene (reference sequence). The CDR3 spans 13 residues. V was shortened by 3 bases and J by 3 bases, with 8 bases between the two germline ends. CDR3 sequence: CASSFRQDTEAFF. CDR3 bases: TGTGCCAGCAGTTTTCGTCAGGACACTGAAGCTTTCTTT.

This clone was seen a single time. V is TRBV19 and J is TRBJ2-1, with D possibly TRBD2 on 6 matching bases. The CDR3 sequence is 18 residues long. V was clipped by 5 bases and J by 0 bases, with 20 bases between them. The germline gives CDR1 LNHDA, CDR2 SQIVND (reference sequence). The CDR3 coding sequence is TGTGCCAGTAGTTTGGGGACTGCATACAGAAGCTCCTACAATGAGCAGTTCTTC. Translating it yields CASSLGTAYRSSYNEQFF.

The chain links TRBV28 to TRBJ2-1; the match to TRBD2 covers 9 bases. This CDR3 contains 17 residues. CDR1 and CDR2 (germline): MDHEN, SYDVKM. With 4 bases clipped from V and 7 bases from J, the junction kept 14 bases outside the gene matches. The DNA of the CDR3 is TGTGCCAGCAGTTCCAATTTGGGCGGGAGGGATAAAAATGAGCAGTTCTTC. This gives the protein CASSSNLGGRDKNEQFF.